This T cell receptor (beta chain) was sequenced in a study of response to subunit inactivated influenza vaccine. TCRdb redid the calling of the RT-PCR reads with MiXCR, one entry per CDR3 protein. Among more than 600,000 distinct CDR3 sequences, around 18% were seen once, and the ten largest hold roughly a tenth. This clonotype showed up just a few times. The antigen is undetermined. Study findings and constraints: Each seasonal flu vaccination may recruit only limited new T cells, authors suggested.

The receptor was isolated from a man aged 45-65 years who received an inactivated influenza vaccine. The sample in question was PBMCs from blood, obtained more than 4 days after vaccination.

In DNA form, the CDR3 reads TGTGCCAGCAGTTTTGGTGTGTCCGAGGGGGACAATGAGCAGTTCTTC. Its protein product is CASSFGVSEGDNEQFF. The chain is built from TRBV27 and TRBJ2-1; D is possibly TRBD1 (6 bases). V dropped 3 bases and J dropped 5 bases, with 17 bases sitting between them. From germline, CDR1 is MNHEY and CDR2 SMNVEV (reference sequence). The CDR3 has 16 residues.